What follows are 17 T cell receptor beta chains derived from one specimen sequenced in a study of T-cell reconstitution after alpha-beta-depleted transplantation in children. As it was prepared, the TCRbeta library received unique molecular identifiers. TCRdb processed the PCR reads anew with MiXCR; each CDR3 protein has one entry. The top ten hold around 5.8% of the sample, which has a few hundred thousand distinct CDR3 sequences, around 12% seen once. Sequencing used PBMCs from the stem cell graft donor, obtained from the stem cell graft. These receptors were collected from a human donor who donated a stem cell graft to a child with combined immunodeficiency.

This clonotype was observed many times. For the CDR3, the DNA is TGTGCCAGCAGTTCCCACGTTGGCACCGGGGAGCTGTTTTTT. This translates into CASSSHVGTGELFF. The genes are TRBV12-3 or TRBV12-4 and TRBJ2-2, with no clear D. V lost 4 bases and J 4 bases, leaving 10 bases between the germline ends. There are 14 residues in the CDR3.

For the CDR3, the DNA is TGTGCCAGCAGCCCTTCCCGGGGGCAGGGACTCTACGAGCAGTACTTC. It codes for CASSPSRGQGLYEQYF. This sequence joins TRBV7-2 and TRBJ2-7; D is perhaps TRBD1 or TRBD2 (6 bases each). Between the trimmed V and J ends, which lost 5 bases and 3 bases, there was a span of 20 bases. From germline, CDR1 is SGHTA and CDR2 FQGNSA. The CDR3 runs 16 residues.

The rearrangement joins TRBV6-5 to TRBJ2-7; a possible D gene is TRBD2 (5 bases). Germline CDR1 MNHEY, CDR2 SVGAGI. The CDR3 has 15 amino acids. The V and J ends lost 4 bases and 2 bases respectively, with 15 bases between them. The CDR3 loop reads CASSSGVLLTYEQYF. Written as DNA, the CDR3 is TGTGCCAGCAGTTCCGGGGTACTCCTCACCTACGAGCAGTACTTC.

V is TRBV5-8 and J is TRBJ1-5; D is unresolved. Trimming stripped 1 base from V and 0 bases from J, with 8 bases between. The CDR3 is 15 amino acids. Germline-derived CDR1 and CDR2 are SGHTS and YDEGEE. CDR3 loop: CASSLKGYSNQPQHF. The CDR3 coding sequence is TGTGCCAGCAGCTTGAAAGGTTATAGCAATCAGCCCCAGCATTTT.

This clonotype appeared a few times. This sequence joins TRBV19 and TRBJ2-1; D ambiguous. The CDR3 is made up of 13 amino acids. The ends were cut back, 1 base at V and 8 bases at J, with 9 bases in the middle. Germline V gene sequence: CDR1 LNHDA, CDR2 SQIVND (reference sequence). This CDR3 is CASSIGLADEQFF. For the CDR3, the DNA is TGTGCCAGTAGTATAGGACTGGCCGATGAGCAGTTCTTC.

The rearrangement uses TRBV29-1 and TRBJ2-7, with 8 bases identical to TRBD1. Germline V gene sequence: CDR1 SQVTM, CDR2 ANQGSEA. The CDR3 has 16 amino acids. The trim removed 7 bases at V and 3 bases at J, leaving 17 bases unmatched. CDR3 sequence: CSARGTPGQVFYEQYF. The CDR3 nucleotides are TGCAGCGCAAGAGGAACACCGGGACAGGTCTTCTACGAGCAGTACTTC.

This clonotype was seen only once. The chain joins TRBV25-1 to TRBJ2-7, with D tentatively TRBD1 (6 bases). V lost 8 bases and J 5 bases, leaving 16 bases between the germline ends. The CDR3 is 13 amino acids. Germline V lookup: CDR1 MGHDK, CDR2 SYGVNS. The CDR3 here is CASGQQGPHEQYF. The CDR3 DNA reads as TGTGCCAGCGGGCAACAGGGCCCCCACGAGCAGTACTTC.

Turning to this clonotype: One end of the junction is discordant with germline, which a read error may explain. The V and J genes are TRBV6-2 or TRBV6-3 and TRBJ1-5, with D possibly TRBD1 on 5 matching bases. The CDR3 has 19 residues. Germline V gene sequence: CDR1 MNHEY, CDR2 SVGEGT. The CDR3 coding sequence is TGTGCCAGCAGTTACCACCTGGTTGGGACGCGGTATAGCAATCAGCCCCAGCAATTT. Its protein product is CASSYHLVGTRYSNQPQQF.

The sample holds a few counts of this clonotype. The chain has TRBV29-1 and TRBJ2-7; 8 bases agree with TRBD2. The CDR3 runs to 13 residues. V was pared by 4 bases and J by 3 bases, with 5 bases of the junction left unmatched. Looked up from germline, CDR1 is SQVTM and CDR2 is ANQGSEA. The CDR3 loop is CSVVGTSIYEQYF. CDR3 sequence (DNA): TGCAGCGTTGTCGGGACTAGTATCTACGAGCAGTACTTC.

As concerns this clonotype: A much more abundant neighbour one base away suggests this may be a read error. V gene TRBV28 combines with J gene TRBJ2-1; 7 nucleotides align to TRBD1. With V trimmed by 1 base and J by 6 bases, 0 bases remained unmatched. The CDR3 loop spans 13 amino acids. Germline assignment: CDR1 MDHEN and CDR2 SYDVKM. CDR3 protein: CASSLSGGNEQFF. DNA for the CDR3: TGTGCCAGCAGTTTATCAGGGGGCAATGAGCAGTTCTTC.

This clonotype was detected many times. This chain uses TRBV12-3 or TRBV12-4 with TRBJ2-1, with a tentative D call TRBD2 (6 bases). Trimming removed 3 bases at V and 6 bases at J, with 12 bases between. The length of the CDR3 is 14 residues. The CDR3 nucleotides read TGTGCCAGCAGTTTCGCGGGACGCATCAATGAGCAGTTCTTC. Protein sequence: CASSFAGRINEQFF.

This chain connects TRBV24-1 to TRBJ2-7; 8 bases align to TRBD2. Unmatched junction bases numbered 9, after V lost 10 bases and J lost 2 bases. Per germline, CDR1 KGHDR and CDR2 SFDVKD. This CDR3 region has 14 residues. CDR3 sequence (DNA): TGTGCCACGGCGGCGAGCGGGAGCCCCTACGAGCAGTACTTC. It yields the protein CATAASGSPYEQYF.

The chain carries TRBV29-1 and TRBJ2-1; a weak D match, TRBD2 (6 bases). Deletions cut 5 bases from V and 0 bases from J, with 17 bases between. This CDR3 region has 16 residues. Germline-derived CDR1 and CDR2 are SQVTM and ANQGSEA. The DNA for the CDR3 is TGCAGCGTTTTGGGGTCTATCGGGAGCTCCTACAATGAGCAGTTCTTC. Protein: CSVLGSIGSSYNEQFF.

This clonotype was seen repeatedly, ten times or more. DNA for the CDR3: TGTGCCATCAGTGAGTCAACGACCCCTAATTCACCCCTCCACTTT. Translated, it gives CAISESTTPNSPLHF. The rearrangement uses TRBV10-3 and TRBJ1-6, with no clear D. CDR3 length: 15 amino acids. In germline, CDR1 is ENHRY, CDR2 SYGVKD. V was pared by 0 bases and J by 6 bases, with 9 bases between.

This clonotype was detected a few times. The chain is built from TRBV7-2 and TRBJ2-7, with D possibly being TRBD2 (6 bases). This CDR3 spans 15 amino acids. From germline, CDR1 is SGHTA and CDR2 FQGNSA. V gave up 4 bases and J gave up 0 bases, with 13 bases separating them. The CDR3 DNA sequence: TGTGCCAGCAGCTCTTTAGCGGTAAGCTCCTACGAGCAGTACTTC. This encodes CASSSLAVSSYEQYF.

V usage is TRBV7-2 and J usage is TRBJ1-5; D is undetermined. Germline-derived CDR1 and CDR2 are SGHTA and FQGNSA. V dropped 7 bases and J dropped 4 bases, with 14 bases sitting between them. CDR3 length: 14 amino acids. DNA of the CDR3: TGTGCCAGCACCGAAGAGGGATGGAATCAGCCCCAGCATTTT. Its protein is CASTEEGWNQPQHF.

This clonotype was counted a few times. The genes are TRBV27 and TRBJ1-1; D is unresolved. The CDR3 totals 13 residues. V lost 3 bases and J 0 bases, leaving 5 bases between the germline ends. Germline CDR1 reads MNHEY; CDR2 reads SMNVEV (reference sequence). The CDR3 loop reads CASSFVMNTEAFF. As DNA, the CDR3 is TGTGCCAGCAGTTTCGTTATGAACACTGAAGCTTTCTTT.